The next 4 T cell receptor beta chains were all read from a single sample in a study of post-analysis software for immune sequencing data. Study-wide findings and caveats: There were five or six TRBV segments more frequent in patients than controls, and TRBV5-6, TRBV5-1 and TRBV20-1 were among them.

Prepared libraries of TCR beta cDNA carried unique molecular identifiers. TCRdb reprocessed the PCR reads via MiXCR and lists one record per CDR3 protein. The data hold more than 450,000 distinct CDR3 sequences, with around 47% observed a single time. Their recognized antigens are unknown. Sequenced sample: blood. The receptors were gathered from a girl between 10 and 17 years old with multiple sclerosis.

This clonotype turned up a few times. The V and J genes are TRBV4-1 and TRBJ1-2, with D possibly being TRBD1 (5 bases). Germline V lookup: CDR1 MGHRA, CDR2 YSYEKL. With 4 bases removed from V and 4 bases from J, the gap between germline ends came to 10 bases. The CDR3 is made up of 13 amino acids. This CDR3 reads CASSPVGGYGYTF. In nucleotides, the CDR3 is TGCGCCAGCAGCCCCGTGGGGGGCTATGGCTACACCTTC.

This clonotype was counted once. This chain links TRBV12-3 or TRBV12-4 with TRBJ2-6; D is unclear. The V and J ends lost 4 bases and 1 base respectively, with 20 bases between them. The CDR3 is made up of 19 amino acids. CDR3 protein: CASSSPPGSLGSGANVLTF. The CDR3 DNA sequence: TGTGCCAGCAGTTCCCCCCCGGGTTCCCTAGGGTCTGGGGCCAACGTCCTGACTTTC.

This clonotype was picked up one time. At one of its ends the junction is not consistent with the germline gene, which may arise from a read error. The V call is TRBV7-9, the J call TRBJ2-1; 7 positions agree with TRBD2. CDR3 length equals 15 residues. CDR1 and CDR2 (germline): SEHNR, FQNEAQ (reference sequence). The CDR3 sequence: CACSFRDYLYNEQFF. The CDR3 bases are TGTGCCTGCAGCTTCAGGGACTACTTATACAATGAGCAGTTCTTC. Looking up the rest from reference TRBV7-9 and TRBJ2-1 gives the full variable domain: DTGVSQNPRHKITKRGQNVTFRCDPISEHNRLYWYRQTLGQGPEFLTYFQNEAQLEKSRLLSDRFSAERPKGSFSTLEIQRTEQGDSAMYLCACSFRDYLYNEQFFGPGTRLTVL.

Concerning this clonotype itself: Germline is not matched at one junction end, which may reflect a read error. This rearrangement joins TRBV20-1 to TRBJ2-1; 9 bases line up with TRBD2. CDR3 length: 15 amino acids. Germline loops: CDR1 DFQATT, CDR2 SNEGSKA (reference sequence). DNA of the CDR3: TGCAGTGCCAGAGATAGGGTAGCGGGGGAAGGTGAGCAGTTCTTC. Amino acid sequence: CSARDRVAGEGEQFF.